This T cell receptor beta chain was recovered during a study of T cells in Graves' hyperthyroidism and ophthalmopathy (dated by TCRdb to about 2019). For the study in its entirety: To identify TCR V-J signatures that set the groups apart, the researchers used a discovery cohort of 100 patients, made up of around 42 with Graves' ophthalmopathy and 55 to 65 with stable Graves' hyperthyroidism. Whether ophthalmopathy could be predicted prospectively was tested in an independent validation cohort made up of approximately 19 hyperthyroidism patients plus 17 patients who later progressed to ophthalmopathy. For training and testing, the roughly 97 patients in the discovery cohort were randomly divided in a 7:3 ratio. Thyroid tissue and blood T-cell repertoires from roughly six Graves' hyperthyroidism patients were also compared in the study. Following sampling, methimazole starting at 30 mg daily was given to hyperthyroidism patients, and high-dose intravenous methylprednisolone was given to ophthalmopathy patients. The paper reports TCR Vbeta CDR3 sequencing of 140 or so peripheral blood samples: 40 to 45 ophthalmopathy, over 70 hyperthyroidism and around 17 progressor patients. Results the study describes overall, beyond this receptor: In cross-validation, a model built on a 13 V-J signature told ophthalmopathy apart from stable hyperthyroidism with 85% to 90% sensitivity and roughly 83% specificity, and in testing the same model reached 80%/75%. Sample size was not statistically predetermined, and investigators were not blinded to group allocation. Blood samples also contained most of the expanded thyroid clonotypes (frequency above 0.001), which suggests that blood repertoires may reflect thyroid immune responses. In validation, progression to ophthalmopathy was predicted by the model with around 70% sensitivity and about 72% specificity, a median of roughly 6.4 months before onset.

Amplification of TCR beta CDR3 regions was carried out from RNA transcripts. For the first round of RT-PCR on the TCR CDR3, the HTBI primer set was used together with the Qiagen OneStep RT-PCR kit. Libraries were constructed in a second round of multiplex PCR, after which size selection and purification were carried out. Paired-end sequencing of the libraries was performed with 100 bp reads on an Illumina HiSeq2000. Per the source publication's procedure: SOAPnuke was used to process the raw data, with reads discarded if the reads contained adapters or uncalled bases, had a mean Phred below 15, or lacked an exact constant-primer or identifier match. High-quality paired reads were merged using COPE v1.2.5, and each unique nucleotide sequence was defined as a clonotype. MiTCR v1.1 was used to align the clonotypes against IMGT TRBV, TRBD and TRBJ reference segments. The analysis was restricted to V-J combinations with a frequency above 0.0001, which together covered roughly 99% of the repertoires. A TCS score was defined as the ratio between F50 (clonal expansion) and ExV (chaos), using BLOSUM62-based TCRdist between CDR3 peptides within each V-J. Welch's t-statistics and random forest reduced approximately 520 V-J features to 13, which were used in a naive Bayes classifier (R e1071). Using fastp at Q25 and MiXCR, TCRdb reprocessed the public reads and kept productive beta chains. Entries are consolidated by CDR3 protein sequence, retaining the most common genes and DNA. For this entry, the V and J calls and clone size follow TCRdb and not the study's own pipeline. The sample includes around 540,000 distinct CDR3 sequences, with about 45% observed a single time. Jointly, the top ten make up just under 8.5% of the sample.

Graves' hyperthyroidism was defined as stable when no progression to ophthalmopathy occurred over 18 months of follow-up. The hyperthyroidism patients were between 18 and 65 years old and newly diagnosed, with a disease duration of less than 2 months. Any patient with an uncontrolled infection, another autoimmune disease, pregnancy or lactation was excluded. Clinical symptoms, serum thyroxine and TRAb, thyroid ultrasound, and orbital computed tomography formed the basis for the diagnoses. Trizol reagent was used to extract total RNA, and RNA quality was then checked on an Agilent 2100 Bioanalyzer. About this clonotype: No cognate antigen has been identified for it. The input lacks base qualities; no much larger clone sits a single base away.

The germline V gene (reference sequence) gives CDR1 as DFQATT and CDR2 as SNEGSKA. Spanning cysteine to phenylalanine, the CDR3 consists of 14 amino acids. CDR3 DNA is the only sequence kept; it has 42 bases, read in frame from the first base. V loses 2 bases, J loses 3 bases, and the germline ends lie 14 bases apart. The sequence is built from TRBV20-1 and TRBJ2-7; matching of 7 bases hints at TRBD2 as the D gene. The clonotype originates from a woman aged 18-30 years with Graves' hyperthyroidism. Donor details come from another sample of the same person, matched by shared clones. Sequenced sample: peripheral blood or thyroid tissue (not recorded which). DNA sequence: TGCAGTGCTAGACGGGGGGCGCAGAGCTACGAGCAGTACTTC. Its translation is CSARRGAQSYEQYF.